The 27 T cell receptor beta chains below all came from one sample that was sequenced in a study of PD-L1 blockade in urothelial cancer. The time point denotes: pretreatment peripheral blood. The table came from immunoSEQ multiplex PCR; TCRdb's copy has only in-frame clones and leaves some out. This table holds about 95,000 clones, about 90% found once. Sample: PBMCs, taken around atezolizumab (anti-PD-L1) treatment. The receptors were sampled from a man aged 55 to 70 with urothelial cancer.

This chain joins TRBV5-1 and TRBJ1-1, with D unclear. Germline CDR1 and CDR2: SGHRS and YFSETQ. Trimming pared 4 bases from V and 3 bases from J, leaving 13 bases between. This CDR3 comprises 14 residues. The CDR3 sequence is CASSNVYPDTEAFF. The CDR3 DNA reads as TGCGCCAGCAGCAATGTCTACCCGGACACTGAAGCTTTCTTT.

For the CDR3, the DNA is TGTGCCTGGAGTGTACTGAGCAGCGCCGGGGAGCTGTTTTTT. Protein sequence: CAWSVLSSAGELFF. The chain is built from TRBV30 and TRBJ2-2; D is unresolved. The ends were cut back, 0 bases at V and 6 bases at J, with 11 bases in the middle. This CDR3 has 14 amino acids. The germline gives CDR1 GTSNPN, CDR2 SVGIG (reference sequence).

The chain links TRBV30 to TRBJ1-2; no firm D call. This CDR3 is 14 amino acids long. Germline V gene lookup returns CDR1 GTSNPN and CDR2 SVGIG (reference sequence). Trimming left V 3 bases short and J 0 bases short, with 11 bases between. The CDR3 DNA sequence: TGTGCCTGGAGGCGGAGAGGAGCTAACTATGGCTACACCTTC. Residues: CAWRRRGANYGYTF.

The CDR3 here is CASSSWDRGTEAFF. The DNA for the CDR3 is TGTGCCAGCAGCTCCTGGGACAGGGGAACTGAAGCTTTCTTT. The chain has TRBV5-5 and TRBJ1-1; 10 nucleotides agree with TRBD1. V lost 3 bases to trimming and J lost 5 bases; unmatched junction nucleotides: 4. CDR1 is SGHKS, CDR2 YYEKEE, per germline (reference sequence). The CDR3 length is 14 residues.

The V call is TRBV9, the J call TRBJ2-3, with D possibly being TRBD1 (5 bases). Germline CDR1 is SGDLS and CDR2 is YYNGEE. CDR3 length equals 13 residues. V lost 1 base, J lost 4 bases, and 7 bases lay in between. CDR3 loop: CASSVQGADTQYF. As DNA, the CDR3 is TGTGCCAGCAGCGTACAGGGCGCAGATACGCAGTATTTT.

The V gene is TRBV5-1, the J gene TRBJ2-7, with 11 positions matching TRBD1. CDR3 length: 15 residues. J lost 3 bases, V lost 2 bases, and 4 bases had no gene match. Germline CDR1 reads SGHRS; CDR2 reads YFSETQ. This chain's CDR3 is CASSLAGTGGYEQYF. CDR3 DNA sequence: TGCGCCAGCAGCTTAGCCGGGACAGGGGGCTACGAGCAGTACTTC.

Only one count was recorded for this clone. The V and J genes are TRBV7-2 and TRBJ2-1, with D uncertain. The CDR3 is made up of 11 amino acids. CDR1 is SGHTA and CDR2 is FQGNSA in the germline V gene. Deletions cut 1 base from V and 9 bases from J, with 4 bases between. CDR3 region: CASSLGSEQFF. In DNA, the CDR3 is TGTGCCAGCAGCTTAGGGAGTGAGCAGTTCTTC.

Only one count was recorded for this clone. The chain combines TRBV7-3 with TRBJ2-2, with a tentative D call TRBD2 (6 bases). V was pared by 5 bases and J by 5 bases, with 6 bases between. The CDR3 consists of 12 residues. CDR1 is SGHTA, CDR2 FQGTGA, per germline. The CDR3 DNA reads TGTGCCAGCAGCCGGGGGACCGGGGAGCTGTTTTTT. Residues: CASSRGTGELFF.

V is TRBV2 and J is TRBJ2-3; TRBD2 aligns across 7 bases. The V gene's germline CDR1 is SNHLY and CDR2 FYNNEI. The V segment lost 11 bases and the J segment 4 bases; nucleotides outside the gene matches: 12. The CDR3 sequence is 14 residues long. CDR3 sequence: CASSRGVGADTQYF. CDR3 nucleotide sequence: TGTGCCTCAAGCCGGGGGGTGGGCGCAGATACGCAGTATTTT.

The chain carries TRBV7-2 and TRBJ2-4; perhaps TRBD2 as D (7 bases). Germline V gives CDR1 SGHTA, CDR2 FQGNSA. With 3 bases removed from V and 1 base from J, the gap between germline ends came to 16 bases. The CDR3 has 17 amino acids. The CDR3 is CASSFFNAGAAKNIQYF. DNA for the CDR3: TGTGCCAGCAGCTTTTTCAATGCGGGGGCGGCCAAAAACATTCAGTACTTC.

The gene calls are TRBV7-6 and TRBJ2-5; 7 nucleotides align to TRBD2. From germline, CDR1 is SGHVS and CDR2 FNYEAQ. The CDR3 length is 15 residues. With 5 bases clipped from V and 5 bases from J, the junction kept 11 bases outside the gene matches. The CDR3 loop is CASSPGMASGETQYF. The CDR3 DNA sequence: TGTGCCAGCAGCCCCGGGATGGCTAGCGGTGAGACCCAGTACTTC.

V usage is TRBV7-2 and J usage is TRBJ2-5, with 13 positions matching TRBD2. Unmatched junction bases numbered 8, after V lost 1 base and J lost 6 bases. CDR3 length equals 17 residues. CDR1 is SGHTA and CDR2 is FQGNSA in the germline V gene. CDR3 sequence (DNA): TGTGCCAGCAGCTTAGGTCTACTAGCGGGAGGGGTACAGACCCAGTACTTC. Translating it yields CASSLGLLAGGVQTQYF.

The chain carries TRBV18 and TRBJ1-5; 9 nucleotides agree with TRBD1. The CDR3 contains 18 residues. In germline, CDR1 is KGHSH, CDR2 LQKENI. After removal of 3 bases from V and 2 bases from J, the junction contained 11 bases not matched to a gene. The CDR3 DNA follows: TGTGCCAGCTCACCCCTACCCGGGGACAGGGTAGGCAATCAGCCCCAGCATTTT. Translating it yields CASSPLPGDRVGNQPQHF.

As DNA, the CDR3 is TGTGCCAGCAGCAAGGCGGCGGGGATGGAAGAGACCCAGTACTTC. This gives the protein CASSKAAGMEETQYF. J is TRBJ2-5 and V is TRBV9; perhaps TRBD2 as D (6 bases). The CDR3 spans 15 residues. Germline V lookup: CDR1 SGDLS, CDR2 YYNGEE. Trimming took 4 bases from V and 3 from J, leaving 16 bases between them.

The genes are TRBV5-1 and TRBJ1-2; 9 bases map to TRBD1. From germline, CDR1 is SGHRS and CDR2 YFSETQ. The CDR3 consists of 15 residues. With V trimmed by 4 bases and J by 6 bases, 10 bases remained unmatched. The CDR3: CASSTNTGGGDGYTF. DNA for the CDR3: TGCGCCAGCAGCACAAACACAGGGGGCGGAGATGGCTACACCTTC.

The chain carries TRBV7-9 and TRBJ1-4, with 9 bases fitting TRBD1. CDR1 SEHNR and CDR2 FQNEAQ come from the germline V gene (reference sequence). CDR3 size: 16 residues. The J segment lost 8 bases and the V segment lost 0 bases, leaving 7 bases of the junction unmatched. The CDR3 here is CASSLALQGAEEKLFF. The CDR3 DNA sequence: TGTGCCAGCAGCTTAGCTTTACAGGGGGCTGAAGAAAAACTGTTTTTT.

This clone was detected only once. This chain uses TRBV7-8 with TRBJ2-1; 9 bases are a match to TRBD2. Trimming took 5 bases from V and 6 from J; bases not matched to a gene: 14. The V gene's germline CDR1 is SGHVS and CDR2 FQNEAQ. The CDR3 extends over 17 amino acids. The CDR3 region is CASSPDLSSGSSNEQFF. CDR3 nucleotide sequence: TGTGCCAGCAGCCCCGATTTGAGTAGCGGGAGCTCCAATGAGCAGTTCTTC.

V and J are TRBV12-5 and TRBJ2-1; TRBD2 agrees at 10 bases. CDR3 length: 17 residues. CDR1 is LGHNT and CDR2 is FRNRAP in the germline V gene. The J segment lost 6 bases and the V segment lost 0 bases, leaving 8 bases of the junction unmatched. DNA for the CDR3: TGTGCTAGTGGTTTGGTACTAGCGGGGCGCGGTGTCAATGAGCAGTTCTTC. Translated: CASGLVLAGRGVNEQFF.

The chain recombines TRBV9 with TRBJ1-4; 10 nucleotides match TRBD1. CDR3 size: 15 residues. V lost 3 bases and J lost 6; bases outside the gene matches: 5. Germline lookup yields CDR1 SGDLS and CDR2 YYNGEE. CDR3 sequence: CASSASGTGDEKLFF. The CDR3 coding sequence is TGTGCCAGCAGCGCCTCCGGGACAGGGGATGAAAAACTGTTTTTT.

Here the CDR3 reads CASSLGGLEYAQETQYF. The CDR3 DNA reads TGCGCCAGCAGCTTGGGAGGACTAGAGTATGCCCAAGAGACCCAGTACTTC. The gene calls are TRBV5-1 and TRBJ2-5, with 7 bases aligning to TRBD2. From germline, CDR1 is SGHRS and CDR2 YFSETQ. The CDR3 is 17 residues long. The V gene end was trimmed by 0 bases and the J gene end by 1 base; junction bases not matched to a gene: 9.

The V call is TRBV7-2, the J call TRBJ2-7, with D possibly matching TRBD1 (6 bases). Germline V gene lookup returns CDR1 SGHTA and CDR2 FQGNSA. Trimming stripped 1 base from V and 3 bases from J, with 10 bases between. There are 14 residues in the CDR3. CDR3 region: CASSLGGQLYEQYF. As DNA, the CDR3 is TGTGCCAGCAGCTTAGGTGGACAGCTCTACGAGCAGTACTTC.

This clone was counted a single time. CDR3 protein: CASSLASHSYEQYF. The CDR3 coding sequence is TGTGCCAGCAGCTTAGCTTCCCACAGCTACGAGCAGTACTTC. The genes are TRBV11-2 and TRBJ2-7; D remains ambiguous. In germline, CDR1 is SGHAT, CDR2 FQNNGV. This CDR3 spans 14 amino acids. With 1 base removed from V and 3 bases from J, the gap between germline ends came to 10 bases. The full variable domain, in which reference TRBV11-2 and TRBJ2-7 provide the parts outside the CDR3, is EAGVAQSPRYKIIEKRQSVAFWCNPISGHATLYWYQQILGQGPKLLIQFQNNGVVDDSQLPKDRFSAERLKGVDSTLKIQPAKLEDSAVYLCASSLASHSYEQYFGPGTRLTVT.

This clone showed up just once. CDR3 loop: CASSDSGVGNSPLHF. The CDR3 coding sequence is TGTGCCAGCAGTGATTCAGGGGTGGGGAATTCACCCCTCCACTTT. The chain has TRBV2 and TRBJ1-6; D is perhaps TRBD1 (6 bases). The germline CDR1 and CDR2 sequences are SNHLY and FYNNEI. This CDR3 is 15 amino acids long. Trimming took off 3 bases at V and 7 bases at J, with 13 bases between the two ends.

The chain's CDR3 is CASSSAGGLDEKLFF. The CDR3 DNA reads TGCGCCAGCAGCTCCGCCGGGGGGCTCGATGAAAAACTGTTTTTT. The gene calls are TRBV5-1 and TRBJ1-4, with D possibly TRBD1 on 6 matching bases. Trimming removed 3 bases at V and 6 bases at J, with 15 bases between. CDR3 length: 15 amino acids. The V gene's germline CDR1 is SGHRS and CDR2 YFSETQ.

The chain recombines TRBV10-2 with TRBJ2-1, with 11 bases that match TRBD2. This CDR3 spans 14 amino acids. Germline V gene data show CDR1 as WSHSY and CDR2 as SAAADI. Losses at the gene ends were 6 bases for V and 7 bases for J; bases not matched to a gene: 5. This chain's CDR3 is CASRLAGERNEQFF. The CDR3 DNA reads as TGCGCCAGCAGACTAGCGGGAGAGAGGAATGAGCAGTTCTTC.

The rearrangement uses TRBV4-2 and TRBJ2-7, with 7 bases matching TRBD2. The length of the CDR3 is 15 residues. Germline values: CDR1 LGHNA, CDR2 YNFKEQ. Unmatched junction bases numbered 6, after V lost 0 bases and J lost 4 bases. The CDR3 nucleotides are TGTGCCAGCAGCCAAGATGGCGGGAGTACGTACGAGCAGTACTTC. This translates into CASSQDGGSTYEQYF.

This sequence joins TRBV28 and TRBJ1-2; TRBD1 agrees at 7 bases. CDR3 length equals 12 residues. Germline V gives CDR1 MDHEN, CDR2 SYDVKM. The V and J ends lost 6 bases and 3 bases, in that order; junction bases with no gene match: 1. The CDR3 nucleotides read TGTGCCAGCAGCCAGGGGGACTATGGCTACACCTTC. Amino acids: CASSQGDYGYTF.